This TCR beta chain was recovered during a study of cytomegalovirus exposure and HLA in healthy donors. Study-wide points: Within the data, a cluster of highly shared sequence variants was likely a sequencing artifact. The study recorded about 150 TCR beta chains that were cytomegalovirus-associated. Researchers reported from a later analysis that most CMV-associated TCR beta chains appeared HLA-restricted. A previous analysis found most TCR beta V segments productive roughly 87% or roughly 30% of the time.

The PCR contained 60 Vbeta and 13 Jbeta primers. The repertoire was sequenced with immunoSEQ multiplex PCR; TCRdb's copy has only in-frame clones and lacks some. The repertoire includes 130,000 or so clones, over 65% of them detected once, and over 1.5% sits in the top ten. In regard to this clone: Its antigen remains unknown.

The sequenced sample was PBMCs. The TCR sequence derives from a man in his forties or fifties in good health and CMV-seronegative.

CDR3 sequence: CASSLGGYDGYTF. The CDR3 DNA follows: TGTGCCAGCAGTTTAGGGGGGTATGATGGCTACACCTTC. The chain uses TRBV27 and TRBJ1-2; tentatively, D is TRBD1 (5 bases). CDR3 length equals 13 residues. Trimming removed 2 bases from V and 6 bases from J, with 10 bases in between. CDR1 and CDR2 (germline): MNHEY, SMNVEV (reference sequence).